This entry features one T cell receptor beta chain sequence. Antigen: not known. TCRdb re-called the multiplex PCR reads through MiXCR, storing one row per CDR3 protein. There are 17,000 or so distinct CDR3 sequences in the sample; roughly 63% occur only once, and 15% to 25% lies in the top ten. The ends were cut back, 5 bases at V and 6 bases at J, with 22 bases in the middle. Germline lookup yields CDR1 DFQATT and CDR2 SNEGSKA (reference sequence). The CDR3 has 16 amino acids. The data originate from a study of breast tumors, draining lymph nodes, adjacent tissues. Study observations and caveats: Findings are consistent with lymph node origin and intratumoral expansion of most tumor T cells. Luminal-like breast cancer showed significantly higher tumor–nontumor repertoire similarity than basal-like. Tumors had less TCR diversity than lymph nodes, more than nontumor tissue. That most tumor T cells come from lymph nodes remained unproven.

Material for sequencing was tumor-adjacent breast tissue. The TCR comes from a female donor with breast cancer. Some clones in this sample may be carry-over from other donors' samples. The chain links TRBV20-1 to TRBJ1-4; unclear D gene. CDR3 amino acids: CSAELPRWEYDEKLFF. CDR3 in DNA: TGCAGTGCTGAGCTTCCCCGGTGGGAGTACGATGAAAAACTGTTTTTT.